The 27 T cell receptor beta chains below all came from one sample that was sequenced in a study of T cell changes during pregnancy in multiple sclerosis. Using immunoSEQ multiplex PCR, the repertoire was profiled, and TCRdb retains in-frame clones only, with some absent. Among tens of thousands of clones listed, approximately 89% were seen once. The sequences come from CD8+ T cells from peripheral blood mononuclear cells, collected in the first trimester of pregnancy. These receptors were collected from a female donor with multiple sclerosis, enrolled in a pregnancy study.

The V and J genes are TRBV7-7 and TRBJ2-7; tentatively, D is TRBD1 (6 bases). Germline values: CDR1 SSHAT, CDR2 FNYEAQ (reference sequence). The V end was cut by 3 bases, the J end by 6 bases, with 12 bases between. The CDR3 consists of 13 residues. CDR3 residues: CASSLGAGLEQYF. The CDR3 nucleotides are TGTGCCAGCAGCTTGGGGGCCGGGCTCGAGCAGTACTTC.

The V gene is TRBV30, the J gene TRBJ2-1, with 7 bases identical to TRBD2. Germline loops: CDR1 GTSNPN, CDR2 SVGIG (reference sequence). The CDR3 covers 14 residues. The junction had 8 bases not matched to a gene; V was cut back by 1 base and J by 8 bases. CDR3 in DNA: TGTGCCTGGAGTGGGGGCGGGAGTGGCTATGAGCAGTTCTTC. It specifies CAWSGGGSGYEQFF.

The chain employs TRBV19 and TRBJ2-1; 14 bases agree with TRBD2. The V gene's germline CDR1 is LNHDA and CDR2 SQIVND (reference sequence). The CDR3 runs 20 residues. V was clipped by 4 bases and J by 8 bases; unmatched bases: 19. This CDR3 is CASSTRTTGTSGRRYYEQFF. CDR3 bases: TGTGCCAGTAGTACTAGGACAACCGGGACTAGCGGGAGACGATACTATGAGCAGTTCTTC. The complete variable domain, with remaining parts taken from reference TRBV19 and TRBJ2-1, reads DGGITQSPKYLFRKEGQNVTLSCEQNLNHDAMYWYRQDPGQGLRLIYYSQIVNDFQKGDIAEGYSVSREKKESFPLTVTSAQKNPTAFYLCASSTRTTGTSGRRYYEQFFGPGTRLTVL.

This rearrangement joins TRBV4-2 to TRBJ2-7, with 12 bases aligning to TRBD2. V trimming: 0 bases; J trimming: 0 bases; junction bases outside the gene matches: 0. CDR3 length: 16 amino acids. Germline CDR1 reads LGHNA; CDR2 reads YNFKEQ. For the CDR3, the DNA is TGTGCCAGCAGCCAAGAACTAGCGGGAGGCTCCTACGAGCAGTACTTC. It codes for CASSQELAGGSYEQYF.

The gene calls are TRBV9 and TRBJ1-2; 8 bases are shared with TRBD1. Germline CDR1 is SGDLS and CDR2 is YYNGEE. Trimming took 3 bases from V and 0 from J; bases not matched to a gene: 4. The CDR3 is 15 residues long. Here the CDR3 DNA reads TGTGCCAGCAGCGACTTACAGGGGGCTAACTATGGCTACACCTTC. Protein sequence: CASSDLQGANYGYTF.

This clone was picked up one time. The chain carries TRBV14 and TRBJ2-7; D is unresolved. V was trimmed by 0 bases and J by 1 base, leaving 7 bases between them. CDR3 length: 14 residues. CDR1 and CDR2 (germline): SGHDN, FVKESK. Here the CDR3 DNA reads TGTGCCAGCAGCCAAGATATTTTTTCCTACGAGCAGTACTTC. It specifies CASSQDIFSYEQYF.

CDR3 in amino acids: CASSSGAGGAETQYF. The CDR3, as DNA: TGTGCCAGCAGTTCCGGGGCAGGGGGCGCGGAGACCCAGTACTTC. V is TRBV6-1 and J is TRBJ2-5; TRBD1 agrees at 8 bases. The germline V gene has CDR1 MNHNS and CDR2 SASEGT. This CDR3 region has 15 residues. Losses at the gene ends were 5 bases for V and 5 bases for J; bases not matched to a gene: 10.

The chain has TRBV4-1 and TRBJ2-1, with 9 bases lining up with TRBD2. The V gene end was trimmed by 5 bases and the J gene end by 4 bases; junction bases not matched to a gene: 12. From germline, CDR1 is MGHRA and CDR2 YSYEKL. The CDR3 has 17 amino acids. The CDR3 spells CASSSLIVREGYNEQFF. The CDR3 nucleotides read TGCGCCAGCAGCTCCCTTATCGTGCGGGAGGGTTACAATGAGCAGTTCTTC.

CDR3 in amino acids: CASSPPGFLYEQYF. CDR3 coding DNA: TGTGCCAGCAGCCCTCCGGGGTTTCTCTACGAGCAGTACTTC. The V and J genes are TRBV7-8 and TRBJ2-7, with TRBD2 as a possible D gene (5 bases). Germline CDR1 reads SGHVS; CDR2 reads FQNEAQ. The germline V and J ends were trimmed by 5 bases and 3 bases, with 14 bases remaining between them. The CDR3 loop spans 14 amino acids.

The rearrangement joins TRBV30 to TRBJ2-7; D is possibly TRBD1 (6 bases). From germline, CDR1 is GTSNPN and CDR2 SVGIG (reference sequence). This CDR3 has 14 amino acids. Trimming stripped 1 base from V and 1 base from J, with 11 bases between. CDR3 residues: CAWSAGTLSYEQYF. The CDR3 region has the DNA TGTGCCTGGAGTGCCGGGACACTATCCTACGAGCAGTACTTC.

The chain combines TRBV6-5 with TRBJ2-5; 9 bases map to TRBD2. The J call may be faulty, since TRBJ2-7 better matches the DNA end. The CDR3 sequence is 15 residues long. The V gene's germline CDR1 is MNHEY and CDR2 SVGAGI. CDR3 DNA: TGTGCCAGCACCCCAGGGAGCGGGAGGAAGGACGAGCAGTACTTC. It encodes CASTPGSGRKDEQYF.

CDR3 region: CASSEDSRGSGANVPSSLTF. CDR3 DNA: TGTGCCAGCAGTGAAGATAGCAGGGGCTCAGGGGCCAACGTCCCGTCCTCTTTGACTTTC. This sequence joins TRBV6-1 and TRBJ2-6; TRBD1 is a possible D gene (6 bases). Germline V CDR1 and CDR2: MNHNS, SASEGT. The CDR3 is 20 residues long. V lost 1 base and J lost 17, with 36 bases in between.

Here the CDR3 DNA reads TGTGCCAGTAGTATTGGGACAGGGGGCACCAACGTCCTGACTTTC. It is translated as CASSIGTGGTNVLTF. The V call is TRBV19, the J call TRBJ2-6, with TRBD1 matching over 12 bases. With 3 bases clipped from V and 8 bases from J, the junction kept 2 bases outside the gene matches. Germline CDR1 reads LNHDA; CDR2 reads SQIVND (reference sequence). The CDR3 contains 15 residues. Variable domain in full (rest from reference TRBV19 and TRBJ2-6): DGGITQSPKYLFRKEGQNVTLSCEQNLNHDAMYWYRQDPGQGLRLIYYSQIVNDFQKGDIAEGYSVSREKKESFPLTVTSAQKNPTAFYLCASSIGTGGTNVLTFGAGSRLTVL.

This chain's CDR3 is CASSLPLRVYGYTF. CDR3 DNA: TGTGCCAGCAGTTTGCCTCTCAGGGTCTATGGCTACACCTTC. The chain joins TRBV6-1 to TRBJ1-2, with D maybe TRBD1 (5 bases). Per germline, CDR1 MNHNS and CDR2 SASEGT. The CDR3 has 14 residues. V was pared by 5 bases and J by 4 bases, with 14 bases between.

The chain has TRBV11-2 and TRBJ2-1; 8 bases are shared with TRBD1. The CDR3 contains 18 residues. CDR1 is SGHAT and CDR2 is FQNNGV in the germline V gene. Trimming took 6 bases from V and 0 from J; bases not matched to a gene: 13. The CDR3 DNA sequence: TGTGCCAGCAGATTAATCCGATCGACAGGGGTCTCCTACAATGAGCAGTTCTTC. Protein product: CASRLIRSTGVSYNEQFF.

Here the CDR3 DNA reads TGTGCCAGCAGCCGCCTCACAGGCTCCCTCTACAATGAGCAGTTCTTC. This sequence encodes CASSRLTGSLYNEQFF. This rearrangement joins TRBV7-2 to TRBJ2-1; D perhaps matches TRBD1 (5 bases). Trimming took 5 bases from V and 3 from J, leaving 17 bases between them. Germline loops: CDR1 SGHTA, CDR2 FQGNSA. The CDR3 extends over 16 amino acids.

Points on this clone: Other DNA sequences from this sample encode an identical CDR3 as well. The chain combines TRBV27 with TRBJ2-7; possible D gene TRBD2, 6 bases. Germline V gives CDR1 MNHEY, CDR2 SMNVEV (reference sequence). The V and J ends lost 2 bases and 1 base respectively, with 6 bases between them. CDR3 size: 13 residues. CDR3 sequence: CASSLRGSYEQYF. The CDR3 coding sequence is TGTGCCAGCAGTTTACGGGGGTCCTACGAGCAGTACTTC.

The chain uses TRBV7-9 and TRBJ2-1; D is undetermined. Trimming took 4 bases from V and 6 from J, leaving 13 bases between them. The CDR3 is made up of 14 amino acids. The germline gives CDR1 SEHNR, CDR2 FQNEAQ (reference sequence). The DNA of the CDR3 is TGTGCCAGCAGCTCCCCGATGGCGGCCAATGAGCAGTTCTTC. It yields the protein CASSSPMAANEQFF.

The chain is built from TRBV5-4 and TRBJ2-7; 8 bases map to TRBD2. CDR1 is SGHNT and CDR2 is YYREEE in the germline V gene (reference sequence). The CDR3 has 15 amino acids. The V and J ends lost 4 bases and 7 bases, in that order; junction bases with no gene match: 13. For the CDR3, the DNA is TGTGCCAGCAGCGGGGTAGCGGGGCCGAAGGAAGAGCAGTACTTC. It translates to CASSGVAGPKEEQYF.

The chain recombines TRBV6-4 with TRBJ2-2, with 9 positions matching TRBD1. The CDR3 spans 18 residues. In germline, CDR1 is MRHNA, CDR2 SNTAGT. The trim removed 7 bases at V and 9 bases at J, leaving 21 bases unmatched. Here the CDR3 reads CASTSGSVTRTGVRELFF. The CDR3 DNA follows: TGTGCCAGCACCTCCGGAAGTGTGACCCGGACAGGGGTTCGGGAGCTGTTTTTT.

The chain joins TRBV27 to TRBJ1-5, with 7 bases lining up with TRBD1. The germline V gene has CDR1 MNHEY and CDR2 SMNVEV (reference sequence). The junction had 5 bases not matched to a gene; V was cut back by 6 bases and J by 0 bases. The CDR3 length is 15 residues. DNA of the CDR3: TGTGCCAGCAGCCCCGACAGGGTTAGCAATCAGCCCCAGCATTTT. Amino acid sequence: CASSPDRVSNQPQHF.

This chain joins TRBV11-2 and TRBJ2-7; 11 nucleotides align to TRBD2. Germline V CDR1 and CDR2: SGHAT, FQNNGV. This CDR3 has 14 amino acids. J lost 6 bases, V lost 4 bases, and 5 bases had no gene match. The CDR3 here is CASSYLAGGGEQYF. The CDR3 DNA reads TGTGCCAGCAGCTATCTAGCGGGAGGAGGCGAGCAGTACTTC.

This chain connects TRBV7-7 to TRBJ1-5; D uncertain. The CDR3 totals 13 residues. Germline V gives CDR1 SSHAT, CDR2 FNYEAQ (reference sequence). With 1 base removed from V and 4 bases from J, the gap between germline ends came to 5 bases. CDR3: CASSLGENQPQHF. CDR3 sequence (DNA): TGTGCCAGCAGCTTAGGGGAGAATCAGCCCCAGCATTTT.

The rearrangement links TRBV11-2 to TRBJ2-5; TRBD1 matches at 8 bases. Trimming removed 1 base from V and 5 bases from J; junction bases left unmatched: 6. The CDR3 extends over 15 amino acids. Germline CDR1 SGHAT, CDR2 FQNNGV. CDR3 sequence (DNA): TGTGCCAGCAGCTTAGCCAGGGGGCCGCGGGAGACCCAGTACTTC. Translated, it gives CASSLARGPRETQYF.

This chain uses TRBV4-1 with TRBJ2-7; D perhaps matches TRBD2 (7 bases). V lost 4 bases, J lost 2 bases, and 12 bases lay in between. CDR3 length: 14 amino acids. Germline V gene data show CDR1 as MGHRA and CDR2 as YSYEKL. The CDR3 here is CASSLEGGPYEQYF. The CDR3, as DNA: TGCGCCAGCAGCCTAGAGGGGGGGCCCTACGAGCAGTACTTC.

This sequence joins TRBV6-5 and TRBJ1-2, with a weak D call TRBD1 (5 bases). The germline CDR1 and CDR2 sequences are MNHEY and SVGAGI. Trimming removed 5 bases from V and 6 bases from J, with 16 bases in between. The length of the CDR3 is 14 residues. The CDR3 loop reads CASSTITGLDGYTF. The CDR3 DNA reads TGTGCCAGCAGTACGATCACAGGTTTAGATGGCTACACCTTC.

The CDR3 DNA follows: TGTGCCAGCAGCTTAGAGGCCCTCTTAACAGGGAATGACGGCTACACCTTC. It specifies CASSLEALLTGNDGYTF. The V call is TRBV7-2, the J call TRBJ1-2; D is perhaps TRBD1 (6 bases). The V end was cut by 1 base, the J end by 8 bases, with 23 bases between. Germline CDR1 is SGHTA and CDR2 is FQGNSA. The CDR3 extends over 17 amino acids. Complete variable domain (other parts from reference TRBV7-2 and TRBJ1-2): GAGVSQSPSNKVTEKGKDVELRCDPISGHTALYWYRQSLGQGLEFLIYFQGNSAPDKSGLPSDRFSAERTGGSVSTLTIQRTQQEDSAVYLCASSLEALLTGNDGYTFGSGTRLTVV.